Listed below are T cell receptor beta chains from one sample, sequenced in a study of PD-L1 blockade in urothelial cancer. The repertoire was sequenced with immunoSEQ multiplex PCR; TCRdb's copy has only in-frame clones and lacks some. The sample has roughly 48,000 clones, under 90% seen once. This specimen consisted of PBMCs, obtained around atezolizumab (anti-PD-L1) treatment. All receptors derive from a man aged 35 to 55 with urothelial cancer. CDR3s include the opening cysteine and the closing phenylalanine or tryptophan. Each record gives: D gene, J gene, V gene, clone size, CDR3 protein, CDR3 DNA. A D gene is named only where the DNA matches it firmly. The size entry is marked missing in some rows and otherwise reads once, few, many or a size class.

TRBD1	TRBJ1-2	TRBV6-1	.	CASRKGQGTYGYTF	TGTGCCAGCAGGAAAGGACAGGGCACCTATGGCTACACCTTC
.	TRBJ1-2	TRBV9	.	CASSVGRYYTF	TGTGCCAGCAGCGTCGGTCGGTACTACACCTTC
TRBD1	TRBJ2-2	TRBV5-4	.	CASSSLDRHNTGELFF	TGTGCCAGCAGCTCTTTGGACAGGCACAACACCGGGGAGCTGTTTTTT
TRBD2	TRBJ2-3	TRBV23-1	.	CAGLAGVGVADTQYF	TGCGCCGGTTTAGCGGGAGTTGGAGTAGCAGATACGCAGTATTTT
.	TRBJ2-3	TRBV7-9	.	CASSPPPNTQYF	TGTGCCAGCAGCCCGCCCCCTAATACGCAGTATTTT
TRBD2	TRBJ2-4	TRBV28	.	CASRLAGAGNIQYF	TGTGCCAGCAGACTAGCGGGAGCGGGGAACATTCAGTACTTC
TRBD2	TRBJ2-5	TRBV7-9	.	CASSLGGGRGETQYF	TGTGCCAGCAGCCTCGGCGGGGGGAGAGGCGAGACCCAGTACTTC
TRBD1	TRBJ1-1	TRBV30	.	CAWSVTGKGTEAFF	TGTGCCTGGAGTGTGACAGGGAAAGGGACTGAAGCTTTCTTT
.	TRBJ1-1	TRBV5-5	.	CASSLNLVSGTEAFF	TGTGCCAGCAGCTTGAACCTGGTGAGCGGGACTGAAGCTTTCTTT
TRBD1	TRBJ1-1	TRBV30	.	CAWSFGTGGRTEAFF	TGTGCCTGGAGCTTTGGGACAGGGGGCAGGACTGAAGCTTTCTTT
TRBD1	TRBJ2-7	TRBV6-6	.	CASTTDRDRRTYEQYF	TGTGCCAGCACCACTGACCGGGACAGGCGTACCTACGAGCAGTACTTC
.	TRBJ1-1	TRBV6-4	.	CASSDSDKNTEAFF	TGTGCCAGCAGTGACTCCGACAAGAACACTGAAGCTTTCTTT
TRBD1	TRBJ1-2	TRBV7-2	.	CASSFKPGQGSYTF	TGTGCCAGCAGCTTTAAGCCGGGACAGGGTAGCTACACCTTC
TRBD1	TRBJ2-4	TRBV5-5	.	CASSRDRNIQYF	TGTGCCAGCAGCCGGGACAGAAACATTCAGTACTTC
TRBD2	TRBJ2-3	TRBV30	once	CAWSPGTSGRVGTDTQYF	TGTGCCTGGAGTCCGGGGACTAGCGGGAGAGTGGGCACAGATACGCAGTATTTT
TRBD2	TRBJ2-3	TRBV28	.	CASSFPIAGAGRDTQYF	TGTGCCAGCAGTTTCCCTATAGCGGGAGCGGGGAGGGATACGCAGTATTTT
.	TRBJ1-1	TRBV7-9	once	CASSAGGGHEAFF	TGTGCCAGCAGCGCGGGGGGCGGTCATGAAGCTTTCTTT
.	TRBJ1-2	TRBV4-2	.	CASSQDRQAIEGYTF	TGTGCCAGCAGCCAAGATCGGCAGGCCATCGAGGGCTACACCTTC